These 13 T cell receptor beta chains were all obtained from the same sample, sequenced in a study of T cell responses to AZD1222 COVID-19 vaccine. Profiling relied on immunoSEQ multiplex PCR, and the TCRdb table lists in-frame clones only, not all of them. The table records 82,000 or so clones, approximately 90% of them present only once. Sequenced here: peripheral blood, sampled on day 0 of AZD1222 vaccination. All receptors come from an adult in good health.

This clone is a singleton in its sample. Other DNA variants within this sample encode the same CDR3. The chain recombines TRBV7-9 with TRBJ1-4; the match to TRBD1 covers 7 bases. Germline CDR1 is SEHNR and CDR2 is FQNEAQ (reference sequence). The CDR3 length is 14 residues. The ends lost 5 bases at V and 4 bases at J; junction bases unmatched: 4. CDR3 DNA: TGTGCCAGCAGCCTTAGACAGGGTAATGAAAAACTGTTTTTT. Its protein product is CASSLRQGNEKLFF.

The gene calls are TRBV3-1 (or the pseudogene TRBV3-2) and TRBJ2-3; the match to TRBD1 covers 9 bases. This CDR3 has 13 amino acids. V shed 10 bases and J 2 bases; nucleotides not matched to a gene: 4. CDR1 and CDR2 from the germline V gene are LGHDT and YNNKEL (reference sequence). The CDR3 DNA sequence: TGTGCCACCGGACAGGGGTACACAGATACGCAGTATTTT. Translated, it gives CATGQGYTDTQYF.

This clone came up once. This rearrangement joins TRBV5-1 to TRBJ1-6; TRBD1 matches at 8 bases. The CDR3 is 16 residues long. Germline V gene lookup returns CDR1 SGHRS and CDR2 YFSETQ. The V and J ends lost 4 bases and 4 bases, in that order; junction bases with no gene match: 7. The CDR3 here is CASSNGQGIYNSPLHF. CDR3 nucleotide sequence: TGCGCCAGCAGCAACGGACAGGGTATTTATAATTCACCCCTCCACTTT.

This clone was observed once. The CDR3 here is CASSGGQETQYF. The DNA for the CDR3 is TGTGCCAGCTCAGGGGGCCAAGAGACCCAGTACTTC. The chain links TRBV18 to TRBJ2-5; D could derive from TRBD1 or TRBD2 (5 bases each). The CDR3 is made up of 12 amino acids. V shed 5 bases and J shed 1 base, with 5 bases lying between them. Germline values: CDR1 KGHSH, CDR2 LQKENI.

This chain joins TRBV5-4 and TRBJ1-3; a weak D match, TRBD1 (5 bases). Trimming pared 1 base from V and 4 bases from J, leaving 12 bases between. The CDR3 sequence is 15 residues long. Germline-derived CDR1 and CDR2 are SGHNT and YYREEE (reference sequence). CDR3 sequence: CASSLIGVGGNTIYF. The CDR3 DNA follows: TGTGCCAGCAGCTTGATAGGGGTCGGGGGAAACACCATATATTTT.

This chain connects TRBV27 to TRBJ1-3; 7 bases align to TRBD1. CDR3 length equals 14 residues. The germline CDR1 and CDR2 sequences are MNHEY and SMNVEV (reference sequence). V lost 6 bases to trimming and J lost 1 base; unmatched junction nucleotides: 3. CDR3 residues: CASRPGGSGNTIYF. Written as DNA, the CDR3 is TGTGCCAGCAGACCAGGGGGATCTGGAAACACCATATATTTT.

The genes are TRBV6-2 or TRBV6-3 and TRBJ2-2; 11 bases are a match to TRBD1. Germline V gives CDR1 MNHEY, CDR2 SVGEGT. V shed 2 bases and J 1 base; nucleotides not matched to a gene: 3. The CDR3 has 17 amino acids. The CDR3 region has the DNA TGTGCCAGCAGTTACAGAGGGACAGGGGGGAACACCGGGGAGCTGTTTTTT. Its protein product is CASSYRGTGGNTGELFF.

V usage is TRBV6-5 and J usage is TRBJ2-2; 9 bases line up with TRBD1. CDR3 size: 16 residues. In germline, CDR1 is MNHEY, CDR2 SVGAGI. V shed 0 bases, J shed 4 bases, and the junction held 3 bases outside the gene matches. The CDR3 DNA reads as TGTGCCAGCAGTTACTCGACAGGGGGTAGCACCGGGGAGCTGTTTTTT. Its protein product is CASSYSTGGSTGELFF.

This chain connects TRBV2 to TRBJ2-1, with D tentatively TRBD2 (5 bases). V lost 5 bases, J lost 10 bases, and 12 bases lay in between. This CDR3 spans 12 amino acids. Germline V lookup: CDR1 SNHLY, CDR2 FYNNEI. In DNA form, the CDR3 reads TGTGCCAGCAGTAGAGGGTGGGGAGAGCAGTTCTTC. Its translation: CASSRGWGEQFF.

The J gene is TRBJ1-1, the V gene TRBV7-2, with unresolved D. Germline V lookup: CDR1 SGHTA, CDR2 FQGNSA. V was shortened by 5 bases and J by 5 bases, with 9 bases between the two germline ends. This CDR3 is built from 12 residues. CDR3 region: CASSHRWTEAFF. CDR3 nucleotides: TGTGCCAGCAGCCATCGATGGACTGAAGCTTTCTTT.

CDR3: CASSYSSDTQYF. CDR3 DNA sequence: TGTGCCAGCAGCTATTCTTCAGATACGCAGTATTTT. The chain has TRBV2 and TRBJ2-3; no clear D. The CDR3 runs to 12 residues. Looked up from germline, CDR1 is SNHLY and CDR2 is FYNNEI. Between the trimmed V and J ends, which lost 6 bases and 4 bases, there was a span of 8 bases.

The rearrangement links TRBV5-6 to TRBJ2-7; D gene ambiguous. The V end was cut by 3 bases, the J end by 0 bases, with 10 bases between. This CDR3 region has 14 residues. Germline V gene sequence: CDR1 SGHDT, CDR2 YYEEEE. CDR3 bases: TGTGCCAGCAGCTGGAACCCGAGCTCCTACGAGCAGTACTTC. Translation gives CASSWNPSSYEQYF.

This clone showed up just once. V and J are TRBV28 and TRBJ2-3, with TRBD2 identical over 8 bases. Germline V lookup: CDR1 MDHEN, CDR2 SYDVKM. The V and J ends lost 9 bases and 4 bases, in that order; junction bases with no gene match: 9. This CDR3 contains 14 residues. The CDR3, as DNA: TGTGCCAGTCATGTCCGGGGGGGCTCAGATACGCAGTATTTT. Residues: CASHVRGGSDTQYF. Full variable domain (remainder filled in from reference TRBV28 and TRBJ2-3): DVKVTQSSRYLVKRTGEKVFLECVQDMDHENMFWYRQDPGLGLRLIYFSYDVKMKEKGDIPEGYSVSREKKERFSLILESASTNQTSMYLCASHVRGGSDTQYFGPGTRLTVL.